The 9 T cell receptor beta chains in this list originate from one sample, sequenced in a study of blood T cell repertoires in COVID-19. Only in-frame clones appear in the TCRdb table, and some are missing; sequencing was by immunoSEQ multiplex PCR. In the table there are approximately 150,000 clones, about four fifths of which are singletons. What was sequenced was peripheral blood. The origin of the receptors is a woman at least 80 years old with acute or convalescent COVID-19.

The V and J genes are TRBV28 and TRBJ2-5; 12 bases are shared with TRBD2. The V and J ends lost 2 bases and 5 bases, in that order; junction bases with no gene match: 9. The CDR3 loop spans 17 amino acids. Germline V lookup: CDR1 MDHEN, CDR2 SYDVKM. The CDR3 reads CASSLTSGGHRGETQYF. CDR3 DNA: TGTGCCAGCAGTTTAACTAGCGGGGGGCATCGTGGTGAGACCCAGTACTTC. The full variable domain, rest sourced from reference TRBV28 and TRBJ2-5, is DVKVTQSSRYLVKRTGEKVFLECVQDMDHENMFWYRQDPGLGLRLIYFSYDVKMKEKGDIPEGYSVSREKKERFSLILESASTNQTSMYLCASSLTSGGHRGETQYFGPGTRLLVL.

The rearrangement uses TRBV6-5 and TRBJ1-2; D not certain. This CDR3 has 10 residues. CDR1 and CDR2 from the germline V gene are MNHEY and SVGAGI. Trimming took off 6 bases at V and 7 bases at J, with 6 bases between the two ends. CDR3 coding DNA: TGTGCCAGCAGAGGAGTTGGCTACACCTTC. Protein sequence: CASRGVGYTF.

The CDR3 spells CASSLRRGQGNEQYF. In DNA, the CDR3 is TGTGCCAGCAGCTTGCGGAGGGGACAGGGGAACGAGCAGTACTTC. The rearrangement links TRBV5-4 to TRBJ2-7, with 10 bases lining up with TRBD1. This CDR3 spans 15 amino acids. Germline-derived CDR1 and CDR2 are SGHNT and YYREEE (reference sequence). V gave up 1 base and J gave up 5 bases; unmatched junction bases: 6.

This chain connects TRBV5-5 to TRBJ2-1, with TRBD1 as a possible D gene (5 bases). Germline-derived CDR1 and CDR2 are SGHKS and YYEKEE (reference sequence). This CDR3 has 13 residues. Trimming cost V 7 bases and J 2 bases, with 10 bases left between them. CDR3 residues: CASGMGPYNEQFF. CDR3 DNA sequence: TGTGCCAGCGGTATGGGGCCCTACAATGAGCAGTTCTTC.

The J gene is TRBJ1-3, the V gene TRBV4-2; D is perhaps TRBD1 (5 bases). The CDR3 has 16 amino acids. With 0 bases removed from V and 2 bases from J, the gap between germline ends came to 11 bases. CDR1 is LGHNA and CDR2 is YNFKEQ in the germline V gene. CDR3: CASSQDRGSPGNTIYF. In DNA, the CDR3 is TGTGCCAGCAGCCAAGATAGGGGCAGTCCTGGAAACACCATATATTTT.

This clone showed up just once. The chain is built from TRBV19 and TRBJ2-1, with 11 positions matching TRBD1. Per the germline V gene, CDR1 is LNHDA and CDR2 is SQIVND (reference sequence). The CDR3 covers 17 residues. V gave up 3 bases and J gave up 5 bases; unmatched junction bases: 9. CDR3 residues: CASSIAWTGGRNNEQFF. DNA for the CDR3: TGTGCCAGTAGTATCGCTTGGACAGGGGGCAGGAACAATGAGCAGTTCTTC. The full variable domain, with the rest looked up from reference TRBV19 and TRBJ2-1, is DGGITQSPKYLFRKEGQNVTLSCEQNLNHDAMYWYRQDPGQGLRLIYYSQIVNDFQKGDIAEGYSVSREKKESFPLTVTSAQKNPTAFYLCASSIAWTGGRNNEQFFGPGTRLTVL.

This clone was picked up a small number of times. The V and J genes are TRBV5-4 and TRBJ2-7; TRBD1 matches at 7 bases. CDR1 is SGHNT, CDR2 YYREEE, per germline (reference sequence). CDR3 length: 15 amino acids. V lost 0 bases and J lost 1; bases outside the gene matches: 4. The CDR3 spells CASSLAGQASYEQYF. In DNA, the CDR3 is TGTGCCAGCAGCTTGGCTGGACAGGCATCCTACGAGCAGTACTTC.

CDR3 sequence (DNA): TGTGCCAGTAGTATAGTGGGGGGAGGCACGCAGTATTTT. This sequence encodes CASSIVGGGTQYF. The J gene is TRBJ2-3, the V gene TRBV19, with D possibly matching TRBD2 (6 bases). Looked up from germline, CDR1 is LNHDA and CDR2 is SQIVND (reference sequence). This CDR3 comprises 13 residues. The V and J ends lost 1 base and 9 bases respectively, with 11 bases between them.

This clone occurred a few times. The chain recombines TRBV5-6 with TRBJ2-7; D uncertain. In germline, CDR1 is SGHDT, CDR2 YYEEEE. This CDR3 has 14 amino acids. Trimming left V 0 bases short and J 3 bases short, with 10 bases between. CDR3 bases: TGTGCCAGCAGCTTGGGGCTCATAAACTACGAGCAGTACTTC. Encoded protein: CASSLGLINYEQYF.